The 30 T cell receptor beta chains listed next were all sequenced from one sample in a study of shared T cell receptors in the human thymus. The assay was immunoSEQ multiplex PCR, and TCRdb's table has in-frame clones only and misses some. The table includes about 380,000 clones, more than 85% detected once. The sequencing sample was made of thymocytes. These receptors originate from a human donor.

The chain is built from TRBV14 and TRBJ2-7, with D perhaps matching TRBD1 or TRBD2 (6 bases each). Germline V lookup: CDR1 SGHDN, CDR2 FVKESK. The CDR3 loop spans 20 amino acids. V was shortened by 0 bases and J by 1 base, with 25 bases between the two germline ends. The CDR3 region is CASSQDSSGGPSRGSYEQYF. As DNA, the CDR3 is TGTGCCAGCAGCCAAGATTCATCTGGAGGGCCCAGCAGGGGATCCTACGAGCAGTACTTC.

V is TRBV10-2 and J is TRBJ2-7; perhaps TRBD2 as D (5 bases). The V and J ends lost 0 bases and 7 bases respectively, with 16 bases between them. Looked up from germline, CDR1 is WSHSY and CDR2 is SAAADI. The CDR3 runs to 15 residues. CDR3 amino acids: CASSESTRAEGEQYF. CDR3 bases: TGCGCCAGCAGTGAGTCGACTCGGGCAGAGGGAGAGCAGTACTTC.

CDR3 sequence (DNA): TGCGCCAGCAGCCACGAGGACAGGGGCTGGCAGCCCCAGCATTTT. This codes for CASSHEDRGWQPQHF. The rearrangement joins TRBV4-1 to TRBJ1-5, with 9 bases aligning to TRBD1. Looked up from germline, CDR1 is MGHRA and CDR2 is YSYEKL. J lost 7 bases, V lost 3 bases, and 7 bases had no gene match. The CDR3 extends over 15 amino acids.

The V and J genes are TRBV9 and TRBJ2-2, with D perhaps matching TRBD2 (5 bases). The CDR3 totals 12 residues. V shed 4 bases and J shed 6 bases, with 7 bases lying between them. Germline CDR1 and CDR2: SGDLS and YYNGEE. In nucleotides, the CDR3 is TGTGCCAGCAGCCTGGAGGCCGGGGAGCTGTTTTTT. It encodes CASSLEAGELFF.

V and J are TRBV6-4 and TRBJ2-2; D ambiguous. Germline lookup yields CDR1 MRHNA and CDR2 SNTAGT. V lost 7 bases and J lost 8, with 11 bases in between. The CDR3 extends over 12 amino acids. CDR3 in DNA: TGTGCCAGCATCTTTACCCGGGGGGAGCTGTTTTTT. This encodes CASIFTRGELFF.

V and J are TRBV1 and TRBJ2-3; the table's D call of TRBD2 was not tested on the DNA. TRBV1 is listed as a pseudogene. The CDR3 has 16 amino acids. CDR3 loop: CTSSQPRGGSTDTQYF. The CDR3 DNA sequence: TGCACCAGCAGCCAACCCCGGGGGGGGAGCACAGATACGCAGTATTTT.

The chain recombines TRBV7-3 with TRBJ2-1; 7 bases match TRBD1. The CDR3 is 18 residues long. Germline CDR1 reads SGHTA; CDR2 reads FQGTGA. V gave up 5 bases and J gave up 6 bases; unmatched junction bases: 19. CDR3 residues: CASSAQKTDRVRSNEQFF. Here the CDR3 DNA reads TGTGCCAGCAGCGCCCAAAAGACTGACAGGGTGAGAAGCAATGAGCAGTTCTTC.

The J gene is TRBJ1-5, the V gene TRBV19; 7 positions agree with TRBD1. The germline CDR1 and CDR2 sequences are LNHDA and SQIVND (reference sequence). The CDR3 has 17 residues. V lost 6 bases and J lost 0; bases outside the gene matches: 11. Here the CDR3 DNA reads TGTGCCAGTAGACGCCGGGACAGAGATTATAGCAATCAGCCCCAGCATTTT. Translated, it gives CASRRRDRDYSNQPQHF. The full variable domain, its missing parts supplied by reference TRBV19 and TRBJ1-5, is DGGITQSPKYLFRKEGQNVTLSCEQNLNHDAMYWYRQDPGQGLRLIYYSQIVNDFQKGDIAEGYSVSREKKESFPLTVTSAQKNPTAFYLCASRRRDRDYSNQPQHFGDGTRLSIL.

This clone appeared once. CDR3: CASSFRDFYEQYF. CDR3 in DNA: TGTGCCAGTAGTTTCCGGGACTTCTACGAGCAGTACTTC. This chain uses TRBV19 with TRBJ2-7, with a weak D call TRBD2 (6 bases). V lost 5 bases and J 3 bases, leaving 11 bases between the germline ends. Germline CDR1 is LNHDA and CDR2 is SQIVND (reference sequence). The CDR3 contains 13 residues.

CDR3 in amino acids: CASSLTSGWNEQFF. CDR3 DNA sequence: TGTGCCAGCAGCTTGACTAGCGGGTGGAATGAGCAGTTCTTC. The chain combines TRBV11-3 with TRBJ2-1; the match to TRBD2 covers 10 bases. CDR1 and CDR2 (germline): SGHNT, YENEEA. V lost 3 bases and J lost 7; bases outside the gene matches: 3. This CDR3 is built from 14 residues.

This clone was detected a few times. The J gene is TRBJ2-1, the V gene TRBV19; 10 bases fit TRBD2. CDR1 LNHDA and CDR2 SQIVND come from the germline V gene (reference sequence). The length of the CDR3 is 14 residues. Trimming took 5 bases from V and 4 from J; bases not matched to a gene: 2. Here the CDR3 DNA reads TGTGCCAGTAGTCTAGCGGGAGTTTACAATGAGCAGTTCTTC. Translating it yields CASSLAGVYNEQFF.

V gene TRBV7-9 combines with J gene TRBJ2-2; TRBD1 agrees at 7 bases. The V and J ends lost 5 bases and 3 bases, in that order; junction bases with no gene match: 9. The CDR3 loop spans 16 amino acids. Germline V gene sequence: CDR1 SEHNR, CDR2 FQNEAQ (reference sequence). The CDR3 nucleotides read TGTGCCAGCAGCCCCGAGACAGGGTCCGACACCGGGGAGCTGTTTTTT. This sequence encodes CASSPETGSDTGELFF.

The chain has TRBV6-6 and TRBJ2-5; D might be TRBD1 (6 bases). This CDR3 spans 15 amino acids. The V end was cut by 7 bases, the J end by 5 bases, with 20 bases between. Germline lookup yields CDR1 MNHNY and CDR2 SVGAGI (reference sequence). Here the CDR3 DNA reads TGTGCCAGCAAGGCCCCGGGGCAGGGGATGGAGACCCAGTACTTC. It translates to CASKAPGQGMETQYF.

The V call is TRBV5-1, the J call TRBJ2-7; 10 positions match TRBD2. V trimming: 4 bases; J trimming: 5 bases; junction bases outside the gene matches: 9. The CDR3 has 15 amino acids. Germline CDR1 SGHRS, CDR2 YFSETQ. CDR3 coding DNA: TGCGCCAGCAGCCCTGAGGCTAGCGGGAGAAACGAGCAGTACTTC. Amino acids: CASSPEASGRNEQYF.

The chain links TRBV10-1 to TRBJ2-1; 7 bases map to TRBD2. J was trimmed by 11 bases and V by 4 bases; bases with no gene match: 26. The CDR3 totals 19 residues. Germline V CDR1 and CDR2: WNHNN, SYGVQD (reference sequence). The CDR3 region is CASSGTLTDGSGTPPQQFF. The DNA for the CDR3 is TGCGCCAGCAGTGGGACCCTGACCGACGGAAGCGGGACCCCCCCTCAGCAGTTCTTC.

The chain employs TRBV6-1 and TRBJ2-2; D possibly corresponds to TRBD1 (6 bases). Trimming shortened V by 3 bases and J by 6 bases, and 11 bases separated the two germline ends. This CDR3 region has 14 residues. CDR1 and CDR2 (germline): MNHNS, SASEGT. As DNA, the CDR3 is TGTGCCAGCAGTGAGGGACACGCCCCCGGGGAGCTGTTTTTT. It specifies CASSEGHAPGELFF.

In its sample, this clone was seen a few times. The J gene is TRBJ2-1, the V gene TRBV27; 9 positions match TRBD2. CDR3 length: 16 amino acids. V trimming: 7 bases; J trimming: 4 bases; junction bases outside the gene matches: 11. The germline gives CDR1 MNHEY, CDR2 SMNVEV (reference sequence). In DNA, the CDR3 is TGTGCCAGCAAGGTGGGAGCGGGAGGAGTTTACAATGAGCAGTTCTTC. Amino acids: CASKVGAGGVYNEQFF.

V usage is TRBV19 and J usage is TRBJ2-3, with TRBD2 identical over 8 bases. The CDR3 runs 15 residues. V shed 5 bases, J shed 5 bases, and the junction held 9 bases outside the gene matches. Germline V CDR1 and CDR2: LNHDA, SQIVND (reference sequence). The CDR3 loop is CASSPPAGEEDTQYF. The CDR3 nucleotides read TGTGCCAGTAGTCCCCCAGCGGGAGAGGAAGATACGCAGTATTTT.

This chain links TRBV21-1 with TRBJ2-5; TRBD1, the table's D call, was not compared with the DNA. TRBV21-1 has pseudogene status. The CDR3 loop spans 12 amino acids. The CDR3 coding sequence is TGTGCCAGCAGGGACACACAAGAGACCCAGTACTTC. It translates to CASRDTQETQYF.

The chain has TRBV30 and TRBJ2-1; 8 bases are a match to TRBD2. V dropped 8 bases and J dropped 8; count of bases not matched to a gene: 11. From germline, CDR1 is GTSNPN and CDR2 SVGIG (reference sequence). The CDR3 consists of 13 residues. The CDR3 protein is CARDSAGGDEQFF. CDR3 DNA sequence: TGTGCCCGCGATTCGGCGGGAGGCGATGAGCAGTTCTTC.

CDR3 amino acids: CASSMAVPEGNQPQHF. In DNA form, the CDR3 reads TGTGCCAGTAGTATGGCGGTCCCCGAGGGGAATCAGCCCCAGCATTTT. V is TRBV19 and J is TRBJ1-5; tentative D call: TRBD1 (5 bases). V was trimmed by 3 bases and J by 4 bases, leaving 16 bases between them. The CDR3 runs to 16 residues. Germline assignment: CDR1 LNHDA and CDR2 SQIVND (reference sequence).

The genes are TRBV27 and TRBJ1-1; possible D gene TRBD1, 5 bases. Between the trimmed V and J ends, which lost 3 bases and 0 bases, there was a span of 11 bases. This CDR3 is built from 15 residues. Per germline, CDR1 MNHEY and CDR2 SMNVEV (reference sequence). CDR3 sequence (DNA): TGTGCCAGCAGTTTGCGGGGGAGGGTGAACACTGAAGCTTTCTTT. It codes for CASSLRGRVNTEAFF.

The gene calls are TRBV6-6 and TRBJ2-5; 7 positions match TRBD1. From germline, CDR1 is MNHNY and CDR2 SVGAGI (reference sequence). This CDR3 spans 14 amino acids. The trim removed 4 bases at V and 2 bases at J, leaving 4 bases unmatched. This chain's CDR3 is CASSSPGQQETQYF. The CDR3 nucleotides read TGTGCCAGCAGTTCCCCGGGACAGCAAGAGACCCAGTACTTC.

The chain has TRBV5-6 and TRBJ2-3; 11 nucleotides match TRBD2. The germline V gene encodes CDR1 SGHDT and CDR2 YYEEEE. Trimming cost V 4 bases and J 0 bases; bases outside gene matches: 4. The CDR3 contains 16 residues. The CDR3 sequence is CASSLTSGRSTDTQYF. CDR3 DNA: TGTGCCAGCAGCCTTACTAGCGGGAGAAGCACAGATACGCAGTATTTT.

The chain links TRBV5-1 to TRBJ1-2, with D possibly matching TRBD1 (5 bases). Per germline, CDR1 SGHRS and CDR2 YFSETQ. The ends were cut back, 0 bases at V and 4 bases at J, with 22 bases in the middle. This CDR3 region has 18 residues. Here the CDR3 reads CASSLAGDRNSASYGYTF. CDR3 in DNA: TGCGCCAGCAGCTTGGCCGGGGACCGAAACTCAGCTAGCTATGGCTACACCTTC.

The CDR3 loop reads CASRGQGPGHEQFF. The CDR3 DNA reads TGTGCCAGCAGGGGACAGGGGCCGGGGCATGAGCAGTTCTTC. The chain recombines TRBV7-9 with TRBJ2-1; 10 nucleotides agree with TRBD1. V lost 6 bases to trimming and J lost 8 bases; unmatched junction nucleotides: 7. Germline V gene lookup returns CDR1 SEHNR and CDR2 FQNEAQ (reference sequence). The CDR3 has 14 residues.

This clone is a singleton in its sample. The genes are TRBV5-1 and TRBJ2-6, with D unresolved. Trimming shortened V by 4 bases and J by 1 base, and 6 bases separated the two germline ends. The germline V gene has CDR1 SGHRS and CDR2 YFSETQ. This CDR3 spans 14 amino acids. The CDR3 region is CASSEKSGANVLTF. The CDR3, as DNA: TGCGCCAGCAGCGAAAAATCTGGGGCCAACGTCCTGACTTTC. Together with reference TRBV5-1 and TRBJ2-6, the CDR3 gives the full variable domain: KAGVTQTPRYLIKTRGQQVTLSCSPISGHRSVSWYQQTPGQGLQFLFEYFSETQRNKGNFPGRFSGRQFSNSRSEMNVSTLELGDSALYLCASSEKSGANVLTFGAGSRLTVL.

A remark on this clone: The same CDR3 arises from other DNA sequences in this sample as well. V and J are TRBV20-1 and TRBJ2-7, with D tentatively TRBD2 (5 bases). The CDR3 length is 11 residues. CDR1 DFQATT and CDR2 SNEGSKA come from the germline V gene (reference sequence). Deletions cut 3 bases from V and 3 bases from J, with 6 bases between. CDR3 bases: TGCAGTGCTAGTAGCGACTACGAGCAGTACTTC. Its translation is CSASSDYEQYF.

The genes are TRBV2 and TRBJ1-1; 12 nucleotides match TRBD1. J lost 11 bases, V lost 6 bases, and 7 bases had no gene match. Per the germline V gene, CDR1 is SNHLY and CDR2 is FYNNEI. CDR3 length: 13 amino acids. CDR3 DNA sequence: TGTGCCAGCAGCTATGGGACAGGGGGCCTGGCTTTCTTT. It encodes CASSYGTGGLAFF.

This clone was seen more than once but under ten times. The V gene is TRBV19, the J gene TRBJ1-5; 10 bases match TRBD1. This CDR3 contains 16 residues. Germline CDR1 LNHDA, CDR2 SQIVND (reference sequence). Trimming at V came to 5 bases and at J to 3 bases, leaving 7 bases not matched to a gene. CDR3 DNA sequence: TGTGCCAGTAGTCTCGGGACAGGGGTAAACAATCAGCCCCAGCATTTT. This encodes CASSLGTGVNNQPQHF.